This TCR beta chain is from a study of vaccination effects on CD4 cells after COVID-19. Study at large: A couple of convalescent patients provided samples 16 days and one week prevaccination. Study-level results: Clones from infection and from vaccination both contracted markedly late after vaccination.

On this clone: Its antigen is as yet unknown.

Generated by immunoSEQ multiplex PCR, the TCRdb table keeps only in-frame clones and is missing some. The profile shows 20,000 to 25,000 clones, approximately 72% of them singletons. Germline lookup yields CDR1 GTSNPN and CDR2 SVGIG (reference sequence). Between the trimmed V and J ends, which lost 0 bases and 2 bases, there was a span of 16 bases. The CDR3 contains 16 residues. Using viral peptide pools, the ViraFEST assay grew out antigen-specific CD4+ T cells prior to sequencing. Culturing for around eleven days preceded CD4+ T cell isolation. Infection dated between March and December 2020, before the Alpha, Beta and Delta variants reached the United States. Around 2 million PBMC were placed in each well, which was supplemented with 10 IU/ml IL-2 and around 9.5 ug/ml peptides. Cells had half their medium changed to IL-2 medium on days 3 and 7.

The genes are TRBV30 and TRBJ1-2; TRBD1 is a possible D gene (6 bases). The sequence came from a human donor who had a prior SARS-CoV-2 infection. The specimen comprised CD4+ T cells from PBMCs cultured with a peptide pool, sampled before COVID-19 vaccination. This chain's CDR3 is CAWSVRRGLPNYGYTF. CDR3 DNA sequence: TGTGCCTGGAGTGTAAGGAGGGGGTTACCAAACTATGGCTACACCTTC.